A single sample gave rise to the 30 T cell receptor beta chains below, sequenced in a study of naive and memory T cell subsets. Which antigens these TCRs recognize remains unknown. The study's findings and limits: Possibly reflecting memory cells re-expressing CD45RA, a few larger clonotypes occurred in naive repertoires, especially CD8.

Two oligonucleotides, mixed equimolar, formed the beta constant-region primer covering TRBC1 and TRBC2. Four rounds of PCR amplified the ligated cDNA using nested alpha and beta constant-region primers plus SP2. Via MiXCR, TCRdb re-called the UMI-ligation and nested PCR reads, giving one row per CDR3 protein. The data show roughly 92,000 distinct CDR3 sequences, with about 11% seen just once and around 0.13% held by the top ten. What was sequenced was naive CD4+ T cells from blood. These receptors originate from a human donor in good health.

This clonotype was picked up a small number of times. This sequence joins TRBV10-3 and TRBJ1-2; TRBD1 matches 10 bases. Unmatched junction bases numbered 5, after V lost 3 bases and J lost 4 bases. CDR3 length: 15 amino acids. CDR1 and CDR2 (germline): ENHRY, SYGVKD. CDR3 protein: CAISDKTGGVYGYTF. CDR3 bases: TGTGCCATCAGTGATAAGACAGGGGGCGTCTATGGCTACACCTTC.

This clonotype appeared many times. This chain joins TRBV7-2 and TRBJ2-3, with no clear D. V lost 6 bases, J lost 0 bases, and 4 bases lay in between. In germline, CDR1 is SGHTA, CDR2 FQGNSA. The CDR3 has 12 amino acids. The CDR3 DNA reads TGTGCCAGCAGGTTGAGCACAGATACGCAGTATTTT. This sequence encodes CASRLSTDTQYF.

In this sample, this clonotype turned up a few times. V and J are TRBV5-1 and TRBJ2-3; the D gene is possibly TRBD1 (6 bases). V gave up 4 bases and J gave up 1 base, with 16 bases separating them. Germline V gene sequence: CDR1 SGHRS, CDR2 YFSETQ. This CDR3 comprises 16 residues. CDR3 DNA sequence: TGCGCCAGCAGCCCACCGGGACACGCCGGCACAGATACGCAGTATTTT. It specifies CASSPPGHAGTDTQYF.

This clonotype has just a few counts. The J gene is TRBJ1-1, the V gene TRBV5-1, with D tentatively TRBD1 (5 bases). Germline V gives CDR1 SGHRS, CDR2 YFSETQ. Trimming took off 4 bases at V and 3 bases at J, with 10 bases between the two ends. The CDR3 runs 13 residues. CDR3 bases: TGCGCCAGCAGCGTTACGACAGACACTGAAGCTTTCTTT. Protein sequence: CASSVTTDTEAFF.

This chain links TRBV12-5 with TRBJ2-1; D is possibly TRBD1 or TRBD2 (8 bases each). V dropped 5 bases and J dropped 5 bases, with 22 bases sitting between them. The CDR3 length is 17 residues. Looked up from germline, CDR1 is LGHNT and CDR2 is FRNRAP. CDR3 region: CASGRRGGTGVHNEQFF. The CDR3 nucleotides read TGTGCTAGTGGTCGCCGGGGGGGGACAGGAGTCCACAATGAGCAGTTCTTC.

The rearrangement joins TRBV5-1 to TRBJ1-6; weak D call: TRBD1 (5 bases). V gave up 4 bases and J gave up 6 bases, with 17 bases separating them. The CDR3 consists of 16 residues. From germline, CDR1 is SGHRS and CDR2 YFSETQ. This CDR3 is CASSPGTSSLNSPLHF. Here the CDR3 DNA reads TGCGCCAGCAGCCCGGGGACCTCATCTCTTAATTCACCCCTCCACTTT. The full variable domain, in which reference TRBV5-1 and TRBJ1-6 provide the parts outside the CDR3, is KAGVTQTPRYLIKTRGQQVTLSCSPISGHRSVSWYQQTPGQGLQFLFEYFSETQRNKGNFPGRFSGRQFSNSRSEMNVSTLELGDSALYLCASSPGTSSLNSPLHFGNGTRLTVT.

This clonotype was observed a few times. The genes are TRBV15 and TRBJ2-2; D remains ambiguous. V gave up 1 base and J gave up 0 bases, with 9 bases separating them. Per germline, CDR1 LNHNV and CDR2 YYDKDF (reference sequence). This CDR3 is built from 16 residues. In DNA, the CDR3 is TGTGCCACCAGCAGAGTGTCACAATCGAACACCGGGGAGCTGTTTTTT. The encoded protein is CATSRVSQSNTGELFF.

This clonotype occurred a few times. This rearrangement joins TRBV7-4 to TRBJ2-7, with TRBD1 matching 7 bases. Germline loops: CDR1 SGHVT, CDR2 SQSDAQ. The CDR3 length is 15 residues. Germline trimming cut 1 base from V and 4 bases from J; bases unmatched to any gene: 7. The CDR3 sequence: CASSLETGRAYEQYF. The CDR3 bases are TGTGCCAGCAGCTTAGAGACAGGGCGAGCTTACGAGCAGTACTTC.

This clonotype was observed a handful of times. The rearrangement joins TRBV6-2 or TRBV6-3 to TRBJ2-1, with D uncertain. Deletions cut 5 bases from V and 4 bases from J, with 3 bases between. Germline lookup yields CDR1 MNHEY and CDR2 SVGEGT. This CDR3 comprises 11 residues. Here the CDR3 reads CASSPYNEQFF. DNA for the CDR3: TGTGCCAGCAGTCCTTACAATGAGCAGTTCTTC.

V gene TRBV25-1 combines with J gene TRBJ2-2; no reliable D call. CDR1 and CDR2 (germline): MGHDK, SYGVNS. The V gene lost 1 base and the J gene lost 0 bases, with 6 bases spanning the gap. The CDR3 has 15 amino acids. CDR3 nucleotides: TGTGCCAGCAGTGAATTCGAGACGAACACCGGGGAGCTGTTTTTT. It translates to CASSEFETNTGELFF.

The rearrangement links TRBV5-1 to TRBJ2-1; TRBD1 agrees at 9 bases. Germline V gives CDR1 SGHRS, CDR2 YFSETQ. The V segment lost 3 bases and the J segment 6 bases; nucleotides outside the gene matches: 7. The CDR3 consists of 15 residues. This CDR3 is CASSSGTGMANEQFF. The CDR3 DNA reads TGCGCCAGCAGCTCCGGGACAGGGATGGCCAATGAGCAGTTCTTC. Full variable domain (outside the CDR3, taken from reference TRBV5-1 and TRBJ2-1): KAGVTQTPRYLIKTRGQQVTLSCSPISGHRSVSWYQQTPGQGLQFLFEYFSETQRNKGNFPGRFSGRQFSNSRSEMNVSTLELGDSALYLCASSSGTGMANEQFFGPGTRLTVL.

This clonotype was recorded at least ten times. This chain links TRBV12-3 or TRBV12-4 with TRBJ2-1; 10 bases agree with TRBD2. This CDR3 is 17 amino acids long. Trimming removed 5 bases from V and 2 bases from J; junction bases left unmatched: 9. This CDR3 reads CASSPIAGGLPYNEQFF. The CDR3, as DNA: TGTGCCAGCAGTCCCATAGCGGGGGGACTCCCCTACAATGAGCAGTTCTTC.

The rearrangement links TRBV12-3 or TRBV12-4 to TRBJ1-1; maybe TRBD1 (5 bases). Trimming took 8 bases from V and 7 from J, leaving 17 bases between them. The CDR3 covers 13 residues. The CDR3 DNA is TGTGCCAGCGGCCCTCCTGGGGCAAATGAAGCTTTCTTT. Protein product: CASGPPGANEAFF.

The chain combines TRBV7-3 with TRBJ2-7; D uncertain. V lost 0 bases and J 5 bases, leaving 8 bases between the germline ends. The germline V gene encodes CDR1 SGHTA and CDR2 FQGTGA. The CDR3 covers 13 residues. CDR3 loop: CASSLTHKDEQYF. The CDR3 DNA sequence: TGTGCCAGCAGCTTAACGCACAAGGACGAGCAGTACTTC.

The CDR3 nucleotides are TGTGCCAGCAGCCACCCGACAGGCCCCTCTGGAAACACCATATATTTT. Translation: CASSHPTGPSGNTIYF. The V gene is TRBV4-2, the J gene TRBJ1-3; perhaps TRBD1 as D (6 bases). V lost 3 bases, J lost 0 bases, and 12 bases lay in between. Germline CDR1 and CDR2: LGHNA and YNFKEQ. The CDR3 is made up of 16 amino acids.

The table lists this clonotype with a few counts. The chain uses TRBV5-5 and TRBJ1-6; D unresolved. The CDR3 contains 14 residues. The V end was cut by 3 bases, the J end by 7 bases, with 11 bases between. The germline V gene has CDR1 SGHKS and CDR2 YYEKEE (reference sequence). The DNA for the CDR3 is TGTGCCAGCAGCTCCGAGCGCTCGAATTCACCCCTCCACTTT. As protein: CASSSERSNSPLHF. Based on the CDR3 plus reference TRBV5-5 and TRBJ1-6, the full variable domain is DAGVTQSPTHLIKTRGQQVTLRCSPISGHKSVSWYQQVLGQGPQFIFQYYEKEERGRGNFPDRFSARQFPNYSSELNVNALLLGDSALYLCASSSERSNSPLHFGNGTRLTVT.

This clonotype was found many times. The chain combines TRBV4-3 with TRBJ2-7; a weak D match, TRBD1 (6 bases). Germline CDR1 is LGHNA and CDR2 is YSLEER. V gave up 1 base and J gave up 3 bases, with 13 bases separating them. This CDR3 region has 15 residues. This CDR3 is CASSQARDIRYEQYF. The CDR3 DNA follows: TGCGCCAGCAGCCAAGCACGGGACATTCGCTACGAGCAGTACTTC.

Many counts were recorded for this clonotype. V usage is TRBV29-1 and J usage is TRBJ2-7; TRBD1 matches at 7 bases. Germline V CDR1 and CDR2: SQVTM, ANQGSEA. V dropped 1 base and J dropped 4; count of bases not matched to a gene: 7. The CDR3 has 14 amino acids. CDR3 sequence reads: CSVEGQGKTYEQYF. Written as DNA, the CDR3 is TGCAGCGTTGAAGGACAGGGCAAAACTTACGAGCAGTACTTC.

This clonotype was observed at least ten times. This chain uses TRBV7-2 with TRBJ2-5, with D uncertain. This CDR3 contains 11 residues. The V gene lost 5 bases and the J gene lost 6 bases, with 7 bases spanning the gap. The germline V gene has CDR1 SGHTA and CDR2 FQGNSA. The CDR3 region has the DNA TGTGCCAGCAGCCCCCAGCAGACCCAGTACTTC. Its translation: CASSPQQTQYF.

This clonotype was seen a few times. The chain has TRBV30 and TRBJ2-1; perhaps TRBD2 as D (5 bases). CDR1 and CDR2 (germline): GTSNPN, SVGIG (reference sequence). The CDR3 totals 14 residues. Trimming stripped 1 base from V and 8 bases from J, with 15 bases between. In DNA, the CDR3 is TGTGCCTGGAGTGGTCGGCTAGCAGGCCATGAGCAGTTCTTC. As protein: CAWSGRLAGHEQFF.

The count of this clonotype is one. The V call is TRBV25-1, the J call TRBJ1-2; D is perhaps TRBD1 (6 bases). CDR1 and CDR2 from the germline V gene are MGHDK and SYGVNS. V gave up 7 bases and J gave up 8 bases, with 20 bases separating them. This CDR3 is 14 amino acids long. The CDR3 DNA reads TGTGCCAGCACCCCAACCCAGGGGCGAGGGGGCTACACCTTC. This encodes CASTPTQGRGGYTF.

This chain links TRBV28 with TRBJ2-7, with 9 bases fitting TRBD2. Per the germline V gene, CDR1 is MDHEN and CDR2 is SYDVKM. This CDR3 has 14 residues. V lost 7 bases and J lost 2; bases outside the gene matches: 6. CDR3 amino acids: CASKSGGLPYEQYF. CDR3 DNA sequence: TGTGCCAGCAAGAGCGGGGGGCTTCCCTACGAGCAGTACTTC.

This clonotype is a singleton in its sample. One base away lies a much larger clone, so this may be a sequencing read error. The J gene is TRBJ2-3, the V gene TRBV12-3 or TRBV12-4, with a possible D match to TRBD2 (6 bases). With 7 bases removed from V and 5 bases from J, the gap between germline ends came to 22 bases. CDR3 size: 16 residues. The CDR3 DNA is TGTGCCAGCACGCTCTTCGGGAGCCTGAGCGGAGATACGCAGTATTTT. It translates to CASTLFGSLSGDTQYF.

This clonotype was seen a handful of times. The chain uses TRBV28 and TRBJ2-6, with D perhaps matching TRBD1 (6 bases). The CDR3 is 16 amino acids. The V gene's germline CDR1 is MDHEN and CDR2 SYDVKM. V was trimmed by 3 bases and J by 1 base, leaving 10 bases between them. The CDR3 coding sequence is TGTGCCAGCAGTTTGCACAGGGCTTCTGGGGCCAACGTCCTGACTTTC. This gives the protein CASSLHRASGANVLTF.

The CDR3 coding sequence is TGTGCCAGCAGCTCAGGACTAGCGGGAGGACAAGAGACCCAGTACTTC. It specifies CASSSGLAGGQETQYF. This chain uses TRBV7-9 with TRBJ2-5; 14 bases match TRBD2. The CDR3 covers 16 residues. Germline CDR1 SEHNR, CDR2 FQNEAQ (reference sequence). Germline trimming cut 4 bases from V and 2 bases from J; bases unmatched to any gene: 3.

In this sample, this clonotype turned up many times. The genes are TRBV5-4 and TRBJ1-6; the match to TRBD1 covers 7 bases. The J segment lost 10 bases and the V segment lost 4 bases, leaving 5 bases of the junction unmatched. The CDR3 length is 13 residues. CDR1 is SGHNT and CDR2 is YYREEE in the germline V gene (reference sequence). CDR3 DNA: TGTGCCAGCAGCAGAGACAGGGACTCACCCCTCCACTTT. Amino acids: CASSRDRDSPLHF.

The V call is TRBV20-1, the J call TRBJ2-3, with 15 nucleotides matching TRBD2. This CDR3 has 15 amino acids. Germline V gives CDR1 DFQATT, CDR2 SNEGSKA (reference sequence). Unmatched junction bases numbered 5, after V lost 6 bases and J lost 4 bases. As DNA, the CDR3 is TGCAGTGCGAGGACTAGCGGGAGGGCCGCAGATACGCAGTATTTT. Translating it yields CSARTSGRAADTQYF.

This clonotype appeared many times. This sequence joins TRBV7-2 and TRBJ2-2, with 8 bases identical to TRBD2. Germline trimming cut 4 bases from V and 4 bases from J; bases unmatched to any gene: 11. Germline V gene lookup returns CDR1 SGHTA and CDR2 FQGNSA. The CDR3 extends over 17 amino acids. The CDR3 region is CASSSQTGTRVTGELFF. The DNA for the CDR3 is TGTGCCAGCAGCTCACAAACCGGGACTAGAGTCACCGGGGAGCTGTTTTTT.

The genes are TRBV7-9 and TRBJ2-6; maybe TRBD1 (6 bases). The CDR3 sequence is 18 residues long. V lost 0 bases, J lost 4 bases, and 16 bases lay in between. Germline V gives CDR1 SEHNR, CDR2 FQNEAQ (reference sequence). The CDR3 protein is CASSLANRAWVGANVLTF. DNA for the CDR3: TGTGCCAGCAGCTTAGCAAACAGGGCCTGGGTCGGGGCCAACGTCCTGACTTTC.

This chain links TRBV3-1 with TRBJ2-5; 9 nucleotides match TRBD2. The germline V gene encodes CDR1 LGHDT and CDR2 YNNKEL (reference sequence). The V gene end was trimmed by 0 bases and the J gene end by 5 bases; junction bases not matched to a gene: 4. The CDR3 is made up of 15 amino acids. CDR3 sequence (DNA): TGTGCCAGCAGCCAAGAGGGACTAGCCGGGGAGACCCAGTACTTC. This sequence encodes CASSQEGLAGETQYF.